This T cell receptor beta chain was identified in a study of CD8+ T cells in alopecia areata. RNA was extracted and reverse transcribed into cDNA as the sequencing template. The protocol was immunoSEQ multiplex PCR, while the TCRdb copy is restricted to in-frame clones and leaves out a portion. The sample has around 160,000 clones; around 87% are singletons. CDR3 length equals 15 residues. Trimming cost V 2 bases and J 5 bases; bases outside gene matches: 5. Germline CDR1 SEHNR, CDR2 FQNEAQ (reference sequence). The table lists this clone with a count of one. Its specificity is unknown. Alopecia areata patients gave lesional scalp punch biopsies and peripheral blood samples. Study-wide results and caveats: Alopecia totalis/universalis scalp especially showed more expanded CD8+ clones than normal scalp.

The chain is built from TRBV7-9 and TRBJ2-3, with 9 bases fitting TRBD1. Specimen: CD8+ T cells sorted from blood, collected at week 0. The clonotype originates from a human donor with alopecia areata. CDR3 amino acids: CASSLSGQGIDTQYF. The CDR3, as DNA: TGTGCCAGCAGCTTATCGGGACAGGGAATAGATACGCAGTATTTT.